Below are 17 T cell receptor beta chains sequenced from a single sample in a study of PD-1 blockade in mismatch repair-deficient tumors. Repertoires were generated with immunoSEQ multiplex PCR, while TCRdb's copy carries only in-frame clones and drops some. The sample contains roughly 14,000 clones, 84% of which appear only once. Sequencing was performed on PBMCs, taken before pembrolizumab treatment. The receptors here all came from an adult with mismatch repair-deficient cancer.

This rearrangement joins TRBV28 to TRBJ1-2; TRBD1 matches at 7 bases. Germline CDR1 MDHEN, CDR2 SYDVKM. With V trimmed by 7 bases and J by 2 bases, 7 bases remained unmatched. The CDR3 is 14 residues long. The CDR3 protein is CASNRGLINYGYTF. As DNA, the CDR3 is TGTGCCAGCAACAGGGGCCTTATAAACTATGGCTACACCTTC.

This chain joins TRBV5-6 and TRBJ2-1; the match to TRBD2 covers 9 bases. Trimming at V came to 5 bases and at J to 5 bases, leaving 8 bases not matched to a gene. This CDR3 spans 15 amino acids. Germline-derived CDR1 and CDR2 are SGHDT and YYEEEE. CDR3 in DNA: TGTGCCAGCAGACCTCTAGCGGGGCTCAACAATGAGCAGTTCTTC. This sequence encodes CASRPLAGLNNEQFF.

This sequence joins TRBV10-2 and TRBJ2-1, with TRBD2 matching 10 bases. The V and J ends lost 7 bases and 8 bases, in that order; junction bases with no gene match: 8. The CDR3 contains 14 residues. Germline loops: CDR1 WSHSY, CDR2 SAAADI. CDR3 amino acids: CASMGTSVIYEQFF. CDR3 sequence (DNA): TGCGCCAGCATGGGGACTAGCGTGATCTATGAGCAGTTCTTC.

The V gene is TRBV5-8, the J gene TRBJ1-4; D is unclear. CDR1 and CDR2 from the germline V gene are SGHTS and YDEGEE. The CDR3 totals 13 residues. Trimming took off 4 bases at V and 4 bases at J, with 8 bases between the two ends. CDR3 sequence (DNA): TGTGCCAGCAGCCGGGCAGATAATGAAAAACTGTTTTTT. Protein sequence: CASSRADNEKLFF.

The rearrangement joins TRBV10-3 to TRBJ2-7; D unclear. V lost 2 bases and J lost 0, with 14 bases in between. The CDR3 has 16 amino acids. Germline lookup yields CDR1 ENHRY and CDR2 SYGVKD. The CDR3 region has the DNA TGTGCCATCAGTGAGGGGTGGCAGGAGAGCTCCTACGAGCAGTACTTC. This translates into CAISEGWQESSYEQYF.

This clone appeared a single time. The chain links TRBV16 to TRBJ1-2, with D tentatively TRBD1 (5 bases). Germline V gives CDR1 KGHSY, CDR2 FQNENV. Trimming left V 0 bases short and J 3 bases short, with 17 bases between. The CDR3 length is 17 residues. CDR3 sequence: CASSQSMVAGGDYGYTF. The CDR3 DNA sequence: TGTGCCAGCAGCCAATCGATGGTCGCCGGGGGGGACTATGGCTACACCTTC.

This chain joins TRBV21-1 and TRBJ1-5; TRBD1, the table's D call, was not compared with the DNA. TRBV21-1 is marked as a pseudogene. This CDR3 region has 16 residues. The CDR3 sequence: CASSKPTGRANQPQHF. In DNA form, the CDR3 reads TGTGCCAGCAGCAAACCGACAGGGCGGGCGAATCAGCCCCAGCATTTT.

The CDR3 is CASSSLGLYTDTQYF. CDR3 sequence (DNA): TGTGCCAGCAGCTCCCTGGGACTCTACACAGATACGCAGTATTTT. This chain connects TRBV7-2 to TRBJ2-3; TRBD2 might be the D (6 bases). CDR1 SGHTA and CDR2 FQGNSA come from the germline V gene. Between the trimmed V and J ends, which lost 4 bases and 2 bases, there was a span of 13 bases. The CDR3 is 15 residues long. Full variable domain (missing parts from reference TRBV7-2 and TRBJ2-3): GAGVSQSPSNKVTEKGKDVELRCDPISGHTALYWYRQSLGQGLEFLIYFQGNSAPDKSGLPSDRFSAERTGGSVSTLTIQRTQQEDSAVYLCASSSLGLYTDTQYFGPGTRLTVL.

The rearrangement uses TRBV5-1 and TRBJ2-7; 7 nucleotides line up with TRBD2. Germline CDR1 is SGHRS and CDR2 is YFSETQ. J was trimmed by 0 bases and V by 0 bases; bases with no gene match: 6. CDR3 size: 16 residues. The CDR3 region has the DNA TGCGCCAGCAGCTTGGTTGCGGGGGTAAGCTCCTACGAGCAGTACTTC. Translating gives CASSLVAGVSSYEQYF.

This chain links TRBV5-5 with TRBJ1-1; D remains ambiguous. V was clipped by 0 bases and J by 1 base, with 13 bases between them. Germline V gives CDR1 SGHKS, CDR2 YYEKEE (reference sequence). CDR3 length: 16 residues. CDR3 sequence reads: CASSLEGRGSNTEAFF. The CDR3 DNA reads TGTGCCAGCAGCTTGGAAGGGCGGGGATCGAACACTGAAGCTTTCTTT. The full variable domain, rest sourced from reference TRBV5-5 and TRBJ1-1, is DAGVTQSPTHLIKTRGQQVTLRCSPISGHKSVSWYQQVLGQGPQFIFQYYEKEERGRGNFPDRFSARQFPNYSSELNVNALLLGDSALYLCASSLEGRGSNTEAFFGQGTRLTVV.

The V gene is TRBV5-1, the J gene TRBJ2-3, with a possible D match to TRBD1 (5 bases). Germline CDR1 is SGHRS and CDR2 is YFSETQ. This CDR3 spans 15 amino acids. With 0 bases removed from V and 1 base from J, the gap between germline ends came to 9 bases. The CDR3 sequence is CASSLGTQGTDTQYF. DNA for the CDR3: TGCGCCAGCAGCTTGGGCACACAGGGCACAGATACGCAGTATTTT.

The chain is built from TRBV7-9 and TRBJ1-3; no clear D. The CDR3 has 12 residues. The germline V and J ends were trimmed by 2 bases and 6 bases, with 5 bases remaining between them. In germline, CDR1 is SEHNR, CDR2 FQNEAQ (reference sequence). The CDR3 nucleotides are TGTGCCAGCAGCTTAAGAGAAAACACCATATATTTT. Protein: CASSLRENTIYF.

This clone has a single count. The V and J genes are TRBV11-2 and TRBJ2-1; the D is unclear. The CDR3 spans 12 residues. Deletions cut 3 bases from V and 6 bases from J, with 6 bases between. Per the germline V gene, CDR1 is SGHAT and CDR2 is FQNNGV. The CDR3 nucleotides are TGTGCCAGCAGCTTCGCAATCAATGAGCAGTTCTTC. Encoded protein: CASSFAINEQFF.

This clone was observed once. The chain is built from TRBV29-1 and TRBJ1-5, with 10 bases aligning to TRBD1. The CDR3 totals 14 residues. V trimming: 7 bases; J trimming: 4 bases; junction bases outside the gene matches: 7. Germline V gives CDR1 SQVTM, CDR2 ANQGSEA. CDR3 coding DNA: TGCAGCGCCGCCGGGACAGGGGAAAATCAGCCCCAGCATTTT. This codes for CSAAGTGENQPQHF. The variable domain in full, with the rest retrieved from reference TRBV29-1 and TRBJ1-5, is SAVISQKPSRDICQRGTSLTIQCQVDSQVTMMFWYRQQPGQSLTLIATANQGSEATYESGFVIDKFPISRPNLTFSTLTVSNMSPEDSSIYLCSAAGTGENQPQHFGDGTRLSIL.

The rearrangement joins TRBV15 to TRBJ2-7; 9 nucleotides align to TRBD2. The germline V gene encodes CDR1 LNHNV and CDR2 YYDKDF (reference sequence). V dropped 4 bases and J dropped 6; count of bases not matched to a gene: 7. The CDR3 totals 14 residues. CDR3 in amino acids: CATSKVAGVGEQYF. The CDR3 nucleotides read TGTGCCACCAGCAAAGTAGCGGGAGTAGGCGAGCAGTACTTC.

The chain is built from TRBV6-4 and TRBJ2-1; D is possibly TRBD2 (6 bases). The CDR3 has 14 residues. V lost 1 base and J 8 bases, leaving 12 bases between the germline ends. CDR1 MRHNA and CDR2 SNTAGT come from the germline V gene. DNA for the CDR3: TGTGCCAGCAGTGACTTGAACGGAGGGGATGAGCAGTTCTTC. Its translation is CASSDLNGGDEQFF.

This chain links TRBV9 with TRBJ1-2; 9 nucleotides match TRBD1. This CDR3 spans 15 amino acids. V shed 6 bases and J 10 bases; nucleotides not matched to a gene: 16. Germline CDR1 reads SGDLS; CDR2 reads YYNGEE. The CDR3 loop reads CASMGTGTAGRAYTF. The CDR3 bases are TGTGCCAGCATGGGGACAGGGACGGCCGGGCGAGCCTACACCTTC. The full variable domain, in which reference TRBV9 and TRBJ1-2 provide the parts outside the CDR3, is DSGVTQTPKHLITATGQRVTLRCSPRSGDLSVYWYQQSLDQGLQFLIQYYNGEERAKGNILERFSAQQFPDLHSELNLSSLELGDSALYFCASMGTGTAGRAYTFGSGTRLTVV.